This entry features one TCR beta chain sequence. Antigen: not known. The cDNA had a unique molecular identifier and a template-switch universal primer site. Using its own MiXCR run on the 5' RACE reads, TCRdb lists one record per CDR3 protein. Of 1,800,000 or so distinct CDR3 sequences detected, about 30% appear once; the ten largest clones hold around 0.3%. These data belong to a study of identical twins. Findings of the study overall: Beta out-of-frame sequences displayed a weaker excess of sharing between twins.

Germline-derived CDR1 and CDR2 are LNHNV and YYDKDF (reference sequence). The CDR3 loop spans 15 amino acids. The chain employs TRBV15 and TRBJ2-5; 10 bases are a match to TRBD1. The J call may not be correct, given that the DNA end is closer to TRBJ2-7. Specimen: cord blood. The sequence came from a newborn girl in good health. Here the CDR3 DNA reads TGTGCCACCAGCAGAGTCCGGGACAGGGGCTACGAGCAGTACTTC. This codes for CATSRVRDRGYEQYF.